What follows are 10 T cell receptor beta chains derived from one specimen sequenced in a study of shared clonotypes between healthy human individuals. Produced via immunoSEQ multiplex PCR; TCRdb's table is partial and in-frame only. Of 450,000 to 650,000 clones in the sample, around 80% were seen once. Source material: PBMCs. The origin of the receptors is a woman aged 40 to 55 in good health. Some clones in this sample may be carry-over from other donors' samples.

The chain uses TRBV5-1 and TRBJ2-5; D uncertain. Looked up from germline, CDR1 is SGHRS and CDR2 is YFSETQ. CDR3 size: 12 residues. Trimming pared 4 bases from V and 2 bases from J, leaving 6 bases between. In DNA form, the CDR3 reads TGCGCCAGCAGCCAGGTTCAAGAGACCCAGTACTTC. Protein product: CASSQVQETQYF.

J is TRBJ2-3 and V is TRBV7-2; no definite D call. Deletions cut 5 bases from V and 2 bases from J, with 11 bases between. The CDR3 runs to 14 residues. The germline CDR1 and CDR2 sequences are SGHTA and FQGNSA. The CDR3 region is CASSPFQTTDTQYF. Here the CDR3 DNA reads TGTGCCAGCAGCCCCTTTCAAACCACAGATACGCAGTATTTT. The full variable domain, its missing parts supplied by reference TRBV7-2 and TRBJ2-3, is GAGVSQSPSNKVTEKGKDVELRCDPISGHTALYWYRQSLGQGLEFLIYFQGNSAPDKSGLPSDRFSAERTGGSVSTLTIQRTQQEDSAVYLCASSPFQTTDTQYFGPGTRLTVL.

The count of this clone is one. The chain carries TRBV29-1 and TRBJ2-1; a possible D gene is TRBD2 (6 bases). Germline V gives CDR1 SQVTM, CDR2 ANQGSEA. The CDR3 runs to 13 residues. Trimming removed 3 bases at V and 4 bases at J, with 10 bases between. The CDR3 protein is CSVEREAYNEQFF. CDR3 DNA: TGCAGCGTTGAGAGGGAGGCGTACAATGAGCAGTTCTTC.

V gene TRBV28 combines with J gene TRBJ2-2, with 7 bases lining up with TRBD2. This CDR3 has 13 amino acids. V shed 9 bases, J shed 1 base, and the junction held 2 bases outside the gene matches. Per germline, CDR1 MDHEN and CDR2 SYDVKM. The CDR3 spells CASQRGNTGELFF. The CDR3 DNA sequence: TGTGCCAGTCAGCGGGGGAACACCGGGGAGCTGTTTTTT.

This chain joins TRBV2 and TRBJ2-6; 7 bases match TRBD2. Per the germline V gene, CDR1 is SNHLY and CDR2 is FYNNEI. The CDR3 is 14 residues long. V shed 8 bases, J shed 4 bases, and the junction held 5 bases outside the gene matches. The CDR3 spells CASVGGYGANVLTF. In DNA form, the CDR3 reads TGTGCCAGCGTGGGGGGGTACGGGGCCAACGTCCTGACTTTC.

This clone was recorded at least ten times. At the DNA level, this CDR3 is encoded by other sequences in the same sample as well. The gene calls are TRBV5-1 and TRBJ2-5, with unresolved D. In germline, CDR1 is SGHRS, CDR2 YFSETQ. Trimming took 4 bases from V and 4 from J, leaving 17 bases between them. This CDR3 has 15 residues. In DNA form, the CDR3 reads TGCGCCAGCAGCCCCGACCGTTCGATCGTAGAGACCCAGTACTTC. Its translation: CASSPDRSIVETQYF.

The chain carries TRBV19 and TRBJ1-5; D is unclear. This CDR3 spans 15 amino acids. V was cut by 3 bases and J by 0 bases, with 9 bases left in between. Germline V lookup: CDR1 LNHDA, CDR2 SQIVND (reference sequence). CDR3 sequence: CASSIIPDSNQPQHF. The DNA for the CDR3 is TGTGCCAGTAGTATTATCCCAGATAGCAATCAGCCCCAGCATTTT. Variable domain in full (rest from reference TRBV19 and TRBJ1-5): DGGITQSPKYLFRKEGQNVTLSCEQNLNHDAMYWYRQDPGQGLRLIYYSQIVNDFQKGDIAEGYSVSREKKESFPLTVTSAQKNPTAFYLCASSIIPDSNQPQHFGDGTRLSIL.

The V gene is TRBV6-5, the J gene TRBJ2-2, with D unclear. The CDR3 has 14 residues. V lost 7 bases to trimming and J lost 2 bases, with 11 bases between them. Germline V gives CDR1 MNHEY, CDR2 SVGAGI. The CDR3 spells CASTRQANTGELFF. CDR3 nucleotides: TGTGCCAGCACCCGTCAGGCTAACACCGGGGAGCTGTTTTTT.

This clone was observed once. CDR3 bases: TGTGCCAGCAGCTTAGGGGGTAGCGGGCTCTCCTACGAGCAGTACTTC. It codes for CASSLGGSGLSYEQYF. The chain couples TRBV7-2 to TRBJ2-7; 7 bases align to TRBD2. The CDR3 covers 16 residues. Germline values: CDR1 SGHTA, CDR2 FQGNSA. V was pared by 1 base and J by 0 bases, with 6 bases of the junction left unmatched.

The genes are TRBV10-2 and TRBJ1-1; D unresolved. The V and J ends lost 2 bases and 1 base respectively, with 5 bases between them. Germline values: CDR1 WSHSY, CDR2 SAAADI. The CDR3 covers 13 residues. Here the CDR3 reads CASSEDPNTEAFF. CDR3 bases: TGCGCCAGCAGTGAGGACCCGAACACTGAAGCTTTCTTT.